This TCR beta chain was recovered during a study of beta chain features in type 1 diabetes. General study findings and limits: VDJ junctions sequenced from type 1 diabetes patients showed fewer insertions and more deletions. All four CD4+ subsets of Type 1 diabetes patients contained TCRB CDR3s that were moderately but significantly shorter.

This clone appeared a few times. Its antigen remains unknown. The investigators reverse transcribed all of the isolated RNA, so they sequenced expressed TCRB transcripts. The read count averaged about 3.6 million across naive, central memory and regulatory T cell samples. Some clones are missing from TCRdb's copy, which holds only in-frame ones; the method was immunoSEQ multiplex PCR. The data contain around 170,000 clones, 7% to 9.5% of them singletons. Stem cell-like memory, regulatory, central memory and naive CD4+ cells were sorted via CD45RO/CCR7/CD25/CD127/CD95/CD27. The TCR sequence derives from a woman in her twenties or thirties with type 1 diabetes. Sequenced input: central memory CD4+ T cells from blood.

CDR3 nucleotides: TGTGCCAGCAGCGGACAGGGAGGGACTGAAGCTTTCTTT. Translation gives CASSGQGGTEAFF. The rearrangement joins TRBV11-2 to TRBJ1-1, with TRBD1 identical over 8 bases. Germline loops: CDR1 SGHAT, CDR2 FQNNGV. The V gene end was trimmed by 5 bases and the J gene end by 5 bases; junction bases not matched to a gene: 4. The CDR3 runs 13 residues. Combining the CDR3 with reference TRBV11-2 and TRBJ1-1 gives the whole variable domain EAGVAQSPRYKIIEKRQSVAFWCNPISGHATLYWYQQILGQGPKLLIQFQNNGVVDDSQLPKDRFSAERLKGVDSTLKIQPAKLEDSAVYLCASSGQGGTEAFFGQGTRLTVV.